The 32 T cell receptor beta chains given below trace back to one sample, sequenced in a study of blood T cell repertoires in COVID-19. The repertoire was sequenced with immunoSEQ multiplex PCR; TCRdb's copy has only in-frame clones and lacks some. This table holds approximately 200,000 clones, roughly 86% found once. The sequenced material came from peripheral blood. These receptor sequences come from a woman under 40 with active or convalescent COVID-19.

This sequence joins TRBV11-2 and TRBJ1-2; 7 nucleotides line up with TRBD1. The CDR3 is 14 residues long. The germline V gene encodes CDR1 SGHAT and CDR2 FQNNGV. With 1 base clipped from V and 4 bases from J, the junction kept 3 bases outside the gene matches. CDR3 residues: CASSLGGQSYGYTF. CDR3 DNA: TGTGCCAGCAGCTTAGGGGGACAGAGCTATGGCTACACCTTC. Looking up the rest from reference TRBV11-2 and TRBJ1-2 gives the full variable domain: EAGVAQSPRYKIIEKRQSVAFWCNPISGHATLYWYQQILGQGPKLLIQFQNNGVVDDSQLPKDRFSAERLKGVDSTLKIQPAKLEDSAVYLCASSLGGQSYGYTFGSGTRLTVV.

The chain carries TRBV18 and TRBJ2-3; D may be TRBD2 (6 bases). The germline V and J ends were trimmed by 2 bases and 6 bases, with 15 bases remaining between them. This CDR3 is built from 15 residues. CDR1 and CDR2 (germline): KGHSH, LQKENI. The DNA of the CDR3 is TGTGCCAGCTCACCAGGGCAGGTCGGAGGGGATACGCAGTATTTT. Residues: CASSPGQVGGDTQYF.

The V call is TRBV5-1, the J call TRBJ2-3; 8 nucleotides match TRBD2. The germline V gene encodes CDR1 SGHRS and CDR2 YFSETQ. V was pared by 3 bases and J by 2 bases, with 8 bases of the junction left unmatched. The CDR3 is 16 amino acids. The CDR3 loop is CASSSGLADYTDTQYF. CDR3 DNA: TGCGCCAGCAGCTCTGGACTAGCAGACTACACAGATACGCAGTATTTT.

V is TRBV10-1 and J is TRBJ1-1; D remains unclear. The CDR3 consists of 11 residues. With 10 bases removed from V and 4 bases from J, the gap between germline ends came to 10 bases. CDR1 and CDR2 (germline): WNHNN, SYGVQD (reference sequence). In DNA form, the CDR3 reads TGCGCCACCCAGGTTACCACTGAAGCTTTCTTT. Translating it yields CATQVTTEAFF.

This clone turned up a few times. The chain is built from TRBV4-2 and TRBJ2-3; D possibly corresponds to TRBD2 (6 bases). This CDR3 contains 18 residues. The V end lost 0 bases, the J end lost 2 bases, and 18 bases lay between the germline ends. Germline CDR1 LGHNA, CDR2 YNFKEQ. The CDR3 nucleotides are TGTGCCAGCAGCCAAGAGCTTCGGATACGGGGGTACACAGATACGCAGTATTTT. Translation: CASSQELRIRGYTDTQYF.

The J gene is TRBJ2-5, the V gene TRBV5-4, with 13 nucleotides matching TRBD2. Germline V gene sequence: CDR1 SGHNT, CDR2 YYREEE (reference sequence). This CDR3 is 15 amino acids long. J was trimmed by 3 bases and V by 3 bases; bases with no gene match: 2. CDR3 region: CASSYGTSGEETQYF. The CDR3, as DNA: TGTGCCAGCAGCTATGGGACTAGCGGGGAAGAGACCCAGTACTTC.

This chain joins TRBV19 and TRBJ1-2, with 10 nucleotides matching TRBD1. The germline V gene encodes CDR1 LNHDA and CDR2 SQIVND (reference sequence). After removal of 6 bases from V and 7 bases from J, the junction contained 2 bases not matched to a gene. The CDR3 is 12 residues long. CDR3 residues: CASRTGGGGYTF. The CDR3 nucleotides read TGTGCCAGTAGGACAGGGGGCGGTGGCTACACCTTC.

J is TRBJ2-1 and V is TRBV18; 7 nucleotides agree with TRBD2. V dropped 6 bases and J dropped 9; count of bases not matched to a gene: 8. This CDR3 comprises 13 residues. The germline gives CDR1 KGHSH, CDR2 LQKENI. This CDR3 reads CASSLSTSSEQFF. The CDR3 DNA sequence: TGTGCCAGCTCCCTTTCGACTAGCAGTGAGCAGTTCTTC. Drawing the rest from reference TRBV18 and TRBJ2-1, the complete variable domain is NAGVMQNPRHLVRRRGQEARLRCSPMKGHSHVYWYRQLPEEGLKFMVYLQKENIIDESGMPKERFSAEFPKEGPSILRIQQVVRGDSAAYFCASSLSTSSEQFFGPGTRLTVL.

The V call is TRBV9, the J call TRBJ2-1; perhaps TRBD2 as D (6 bases). Trimming shortened V by 3 bases and J by 8 bases, and 24 bases separated the two germline ends. This CDR3 comprises 17 residues. Germline CDR1 reads SGDLS; CDR2 reads YYNGEE. This chain's CDR3 is CASSARSPGAKADEQFF. CDR3 DNA: TGTGCCAGCAGCGCACGATCCCCGGGAGCCAAAGCCGATGAGCAGTTCTTC.

The V and J genes are TRBV10-3 and TRBJ2-7, with TRBD2 matching over 9 bases. The V gene end was trimmed by 3 bases and the J gene end by 2 bases; junction bases not matched to a gene: 5. The CDR3 covers 15 residues. From germline, CDR1 is ENHRY and CDR2 SYGVKD. The CDR3 coding sequence is TGTGCCATCAGTGATCTTGGCGGGGGGGCCTACGAGCAGTACTTC. Protein sequence: CAISDLGGGAYEQYF.

The CDR3 loop is CASSLDSRGQSYGYTF. The CDR3 DNA reads TGTGCCAGCAGCTTAGATTCTAGGGGACAGAGCTATGGCTACACCTTC. The chain uses TRBV7-2 and TRBJ1-2; TRBD1 aligns across 7 bases. The CDR3 runs to 16 residues. Germline V gene lookup returns CDR1 SGHTA and CDR2 FQGNSA. V shed 1 base and J 4 bases; nucleotides not matched to a gene: 9.

This chain links TRBV7-2 with TRBJ1-2; 9 positions agree with TRBD1. Germline CDR1 reads SGHTA; CDR2 reads FQGNSA. Losses at the gene ends were 1 base for V and 5 bases for J; bases not matched to a gene: 5. The CDR3 loop spans 15 amino acids. DNA of the CDR3: TGTGCCAGCAGCTTAGGAGGCGGGACAGGGTATGGCTACACCTTC. It encodes CASSLGGGTGYGYTF.

V and J are TRBV27 and TRBJ1-3; maybe TRBD1 (6 bases). The CDR3 is 15 residues long. From germline, CDR1 is MNHEY and CDR2 SMNVEV (reference sequence). Trimming shortened V by 5 bases and J by 0 bases, and 11 bases separated the two germline ends. CDR3 in DNA: TGTGCCAGCAGTCAGGACAGCGCCTCTGGAAACACCATATATTTT. Its translation is CASSQDSASGNTIYF.

The genes are TRBV11-2 and TRBJ1-2; D is ambiguous. V was pared by 5 bases and J by 4 bases, with 8 bases between. Germline V CDR1 and CDR2: SGHAT, FQNNGV. This CDR3 is 12 amino acids long. Here the CDR3 DNA reads TGTGCCAGCAGCCGCGGTCCCTATGGCTACACCTTC. Its translation: CASSRGPYGYTF.

The V gene is TRBV6-6, the J gene TRBJ2-3; TRBD1 agrees at 8 bases. Germline loops: CDR1 MNHNY, CDR2 SVGAGI (reference sequence). Trimming at V came to 4 bases and at J to 2 bases, leaving 2 bases not matched to a gene. This CDR3 contains 14 residues. In nucleotides, the CDR3 is TGTGCCAGCAGTTGGACAGGGCCCACAGATACGCAGTATTTT. Translated, it gives CASSWTGPTDTQYF.

The rearrangement uses TRBV19 and TRBJ1-3; 7 nucleotides align to TRBD1. V trimming: 6 bases; J trimming: 0 bases; junction bases outside the gene matches: 11. Germline CDR1 reads LNHDA; CDR2 reads SQIVND (reference sequence). The CDR3 length is 17 residues. For the CDR3, the DNA is TGTGCCAGTAGGCCTTTCGGACAGGCGACCTCTGGAAACACCATATATTTT. It is translated as CASRPFGQATSGNTIYF.

This chain joins TRBV14 and TRBJ1-5; D not certain. Germline CDR1 and CDR2: SGHDN and FVKESK. This CDR3 region has 15 residues. V lost 6 bases to trimming and J lost 0 bases, with 12 bases between them. In nucleotides, the CDR3 is TGTGCCAGCAGTCCACACGATAATAGCAATCAGCCCCAGCATTTT. It yields the protein CASSPHDNSNQPQHF. Supplemented by reference TRBV14 and TRBJ1-5, the full variable domain reads EAGVTQFPSHSVIEKGQTVTLRCDPISGHDNLYWYRRVMGKEIKFLLHFVKESKQDESGMPNNRFLAERTGGTYSTLKVQPAELEDSGVYFCASSPHDNSNQPQHFGDGTRLSIL.

The rearrangement joins TRBV11-2 to TRBJ1-1; D unresolved. CDR1 is SGHAT, CDR2 FQNNGV, per germline. The V end was cut by 3 bases, the J end by 1 base, with 9 bases between. The CDR3 is 14 residues long. CDR3 nucleotide sequence: TGTGCCAGCAGCTTTACTTTTGGGAACACTGAAGCTTTCTTT. It codes for CASSFTFGNTEAFF.

This clone was seen just once. The chain uses TRBV12-3 or TRBV12-4 and TRBJ2-5; a weak D match, TRBD2 (5 bases). This CDR3 has 13 amino acids. The ends were cut back, 6 bases at V and 3 bases at J, with 11 bases in the middle. The CDR3 DNA reads TGTGCCAGCAGACGGACTTTTGAAGAGACCCAGTACTTC. This sequence encodes CASRRTFEETQYF.

The count of this clone is one. The chain is built from TRBV11-3 and TRBJ2-7; 10 nucleotides align to TRBD1. This CDR3 is 18 amino acids long. Germline assignment: CDR1 SGHNT and CDR2 YENEEA. V shed 5 bases, J shed 1 base, and the junction held 14 bases outside the gene matches. CDR3 sequence (DNA): TGTGCCAGCAGCCCCGGGACAGGGGCCACTTTGGGGTCCTACGAGCAGTACTTC. It encodes CASSPGTGATLGSYEQYF.

J is TRBJ2-7 and V is TRBV29-1, with TRBD2 as a possible D gene (6 bases). Trimming removed 7 bases at V and 5 bases at J, with 12 bases between. Germline V gene data show CDR1 as SQVTM and CDR2 as ANQGSEA. This CDR3 has 11 amino acids. The CDR3 DNA is TGCAGCGGGGGGGAGGACCACGAGCAGTACTTC. It translates to CSGGEDHEQYF.

This chain uses TRBV2 with TRBJ2-1; D ambiguous. The CDR3 runs to 11 residues. Germline-derived CDR1 and CDR2 are SNHLY and FYNNEI. The ends were cut back, 4 bases at V and 12 bases at J, with 10 bases in the middle. The CDR3 loop reads CASSASAGQFF. For the CDR3, the DNA is TGTGCCAGCAGTGCTTCAGCAGGGCAGTTCTTC.

The V and J genes are TRBV6-6 and TRBJ2-7; 9 bases are shared with TRBD1. J lost 6 bases, V lost 2 bases, and 11 bases had no gene match. The CDR3 length is 16 residues. Germline values: CDR1 MNHNY, CDR2 SVGAGI (reference sequence). CDR3 residues: CASSYTSGTGKSEQYF. CDR3 coding DNA: TGTGCCAGCAGTTACACATCCGGGACAGGGAAGTCCGAGCAGTACTTC.

This rearrangement joins TRBV5-1 to TRBJ2-1, with 12 bases that match TRBD1. There are 17 residues in the CDR3. V shed 6 bases and J 7 bases; nucleotides not matched to a gene: 14. Germline V gives CDR1 SGHRS, CDR2 YFSETQ. The CDR3 sequence is CASKGTAGQGARNEQFF. The CDR3, as DNA: TGCGCCAGCAAAGGAACCGCGGGACAGGGGGCGCGTAATGAGCAGTTCTTC.

The chain joins TRBV28 to TRBJ2-1; TRBD2 agrees at 10 bases. V lost 2 bases to trimming and J lost 9 bases; unmatched junction nucleotides: 10. In germline, CDR1 is MDHEN, CDR2 SYDVKM. CDR3 size: 16 residues. The DNA for the CDR3 is TGTGCCAGCAGTTTACCCTCTAGCGGGAGACGCGGTGAGCAGTTCTTC. Translation gives CASSLPSSGRRGEQFF. Full variable domain (outside the CDR3, taken from reference TRBV28 and TRBJ2-1): DVKVTQSSRYLVKRTGEKVFLECVQDMDHENMFWYRQDPGLGLRLIYFSYDVKMKEKGDIPEGYSVSREKKERFSLILESASTNQTSMYLCASSLPSSGRRGEQFFGPGTRLTVL.

This clone was picked up one time. This chain links TRBV7-8 with TRBJ2-1; a weak D match, TRBD1 (6 bases). V was clipped by 5 bases and J by 3 bases, with 11 bases between them. The germline V gene has CDR1 SGHVS and CDR2 FQNEAQ. The CDR3 contains 14 residues. The CDR3 sequence: CASSLQGFYNEQFF. The DNA of the CDR3 is TGTGCCAGCAGCCTACAGGGTTTCTACAATGAGCAGTTCTTC.

The chain is built from TRBV6-4 and TRBJ2-3; D is perhaps TRBD1 (5 bases). Germline CDR1 MRHNA, CDR2 SNTAGT. V lost 0 bases to trimming and J lost 1 base, with 11 bases between them. This CDR3 comprises 16 residues. The CDR3 protein is CASSDSVIGGTDTQYF. The CDR3 DNA reads TGTGCCAGCAGTGACTCTGTGATAGGGGGCACAGATACGCAGTATTTT.

V is TRBV27 and J is TRBJ2-5; 8 bases agree with TRBD2. The CDR3 covers 14 residues. From germline, CDR1 is MNHEY and CDR2 SMNVEV (reference sequence). The J segment lost 4 bases and the V segment lost 0 bases, leaving 1 base of the junction unmatched. CDR3 sequence: CASSLSSGGETQYF. CDR3 bases: TGTGCCAGCAGTTTATCAAGCGGGGGAGAGACCCAGTACTTC.

The chain has TRBV9 and TRBJ1-2; 9 positions match TRBD1. CDR1 and CDR2 from the germline V gene are SGDLS and YYNGEE. V was clipped by 4 bases and J by 4 bases; unmatched bases: 8. This CDR3 region has 15 residues. The CDR3 protein is CASSQTGGAGYGYTF. The DNA of the CDR3 is TGTGCCAGCAGCCAAACAGGGGGCGCGGGCTATGGCTACACCTTC.

This clone was observed a few times. This rearrangement joins TRBV7-9 to TRBJ1-2; the match to TRBD1 covers 7 bases. The germline V gene encodes CDR1 SEHNR and CDR2 FQNEAQ (reference sequence). The junction had 9 bases not matched to a gene; V was cut back by 4 bases and J by 4 bases. There are 15 residues in the CDR3. The CDR3 protein is CASSYPYTGAYGYTF. CDR3 sequence (DNA): TGTGCCAGCAGCTACCCTTATACAGGGGCCTATGGCTACACCTTC.

The gene calls are TRBV11-2 and TRBJ2-7; D possibly corresponds to TRBD2 (6 bases). The V end lost 8 bases, the J end lost 3 bases, and 20 bases lay between the germline ends. The CDR3 totals 15 residues. Germline V gene data show CDR1 as SGHAT and CDR2 as FQNNGV. Here the CDR3 reads CASARLGLRGYEQYF. The CDR3 DNA reads as TGTGCCAGCGCTCGACTAGGTCTAAGAGGCTACGAGCAGTACTTC.

V is TRBV7-8 and J is TRBJ1-5; D gene ambiguous. CDR3 length equals 12 residues. The germline CDR1 and CDR2 sequences are SGHVS and FQNEAQ. V gave up 6 bases and J gave up 9 bases, with 12 bases separating them. The DNA for the CDR3 is TGTGCCAGCAGTTTACCACAGTTGCCCCAGCATTTT. Amino acid sequence: CASSLPQLPQHF.